A selection of T cell receptor beta chains follows, all from one sample in a study of B cell selection in AIRE deficiency. Produced via immunoSEQ multiplex PCR; TCRdb's table is partial and in-frame only. This table has tens of thousands of clones, nearly 98% appearing once. Input material: conventional CD4+ T cells sorted from PBMCs. These receptors all come from a human donor with AIRE deficiency. Both conserved end residues are part of each CDR3. A D gene is named only where the DNA matches it firmly. Some rows have no size entry. The others give once, few or many, or a class for an expanded clone.

clone_size j_call v_call d_call cdr3_aa cdr3_nt
. TRBJ2-3 TRBV19 . CASSISGLSTDTQYF TGTGCCAGTAGTATATCAGGGCTTAGCACAGATACGCAGTATTTT
. TRBJ1-5 TRBV28 TRBD1 CAIARGQVSPLNQPQHF TGTGCCATCGCTAGGGGGCAGGTCTCTCCTCTTAATCAGCCCCAGCATTTT
. TRBJ2-3 TRBV5-1 . CASSLAGSDTQYF TGCGCCAGCAGCTTGGCTGGGTCAGATACGCAGTATTTT
. TRBJ1-4 TRBV7-2 TRBD1 CASSPGTGGGNEKLFF TGTGCCAGCAGCCCGGGGACAGGGGGCGGGAATGAAAAACTGTTTTTT
once TRBJ1-4 TRBV18 . CASSQPGQNEKLFF TGTGCCAGCTCACAACCGGGTCAGAATGAAAAACTGTTTTTT
. TRBJ1-1 TRBV28 . CASSPSLNTEAFF TGTGCCAGCAGCCCCTCACTGAACACTGAAGCTTTCTTT
. TRBJ1-5 TRBV27 . CASRPSLGQGQPQHF TGTGCCAGCCGTCCTAGTTTGGGGCAGGGTCAGCCCCAGCATTTT
. TRBJ2-7 TRBV7-9 . CASSLVGGSSYEQYF TGTGCCAGCAGCTTAGTCGGGGGAAGCTCCTACGAGCAGTACTTC
. TRBJ1-5 TRBV9 . CASSVDGYSNQPQHF TGTGCCAGCAGCGTAGATGGCTATAGCAATCAGCCCCAGCATTTT
. TRBJ2-3 TRBV2 TRBD1 CASRDDRGSPDTQYF TGTGCCAGCAGGGACGACAGGGGCTCTCCAGATACGCAGTATTTT
. TRBJ2-7 TRBV5-8 . CASRRGLPYEQYF TGTGCCAGCAGGAGGGGTTTACCCTACGAGCAGTACTTC
. TRBJ2-1 TRBV7-2 . CASSVPGGPGPSYNEQFF TGTGCCAGCAGCGTCCCTGGCGGCCCGGGTCCGTCCTACAATGAGCAGTTCTTC
. TRBJ2-7 TRBV28 . CASSSTIQGEQYF TGTGCCAGCAGTTCCACCATCCAGGGGGAGCAGTACTTC
. TRBJ1-1 TRBV28 . CASSDRGHRGPTEAFF TGTGCCAGCAGTGATAGAGGGCATCGGGGACCGACTGAAGCTTTCTTT
. TRBJ2-7 TRBV4-3 TRBD2 CASSQGGTSGRAVYEQYF TGCGCCAGCAGCCAGGGGGGGACTAGCGGGAGGGCCGTCTACGAGCAGTACTTC
. TRBJ1-5 TRBV5-3 . CASSWGRNQPQHF TGTGCCAGCAGCTGGGGTAGGAATCAGCCCCAGCATTTT
. TRBJ1-1 TRBV25-1 . CASSHRADLTEAFF TGTGCCAGCAGTCACAGGGCCGATCTCACTGAAGCTTTCTTT
. TRBJ1-2 TRBV19 . CASSISGFGYTF TGTGCCAGTAGTATATCGGGGTTCGGCTACACCTTC
. TRBJ2-7 TRBV28 TRBD2 CASSLVTSGVYEQYF TGTGCCAGCAGTTTAGTGACTAGCGGGGTATACGAGCAGTACTTC
once TRBJ2-3 TRBV5-1 . CASSQKTESTDTQYF TGCGCCAGCAGCCAAAAGACGGAAAGCACAGATACGCAGTATTTT
. TRBJ2-2 TRBV18 . CASSPLSQQNTGELFF TGTGCCAGCTCACCATTGAGCCAGCAGAACACCGGGGAGCTGTTTTTT
. TRBJ2-7 TRBV11-2 TRBD2 CASSSGLGLREQYF TGTGCCAGCAGCTCGGGACTAGGTCTAAGGGAGCAGTACTTC
. TRBJ2-4 TRBV28 . CASSFVDNLRNIQYF TGTGCCAGCAGTTTTGTGGACAACTTAAGGAACATTCAGTACTTC
. TRBJ2-2 TRBV7-3 TRBD1 CASSPDKTGSSTGELFF TGTGCCAGCAGCCCAGATAAGACAGGGAGTAGCACCGGGGAGCTGTTTTTT
once TRBJ2-6 TRBV30 . CALAGGQLRAGANVLTF TGTGCCCTAGCCGGAGGGCAACTTCGGGCTGGGGCCAACGTCCTGACTTTC
. TRBJ1-2 TRBV5-1 TRBD1 CASSLTGANYGYTF TGCGCCAGCAGCTTGACAGGGGCTAACTATGGCTACACCTTC
. TRBJ1-1 TRBV9 . CASSVDLETEAFF TGTGCCAGCAGCGTAGACCTTGAGACTGAAGCTTTCTTT
. TRBJ2-2 TRBV7-2 . CASTWKGRNTGELFF TGTGCCAGCACCTGGAAGGGCAGGAACACCGGGGAGCTGTTTTTT
. TRBJ1-2 TRBV19 . CASSIIGELGYTF TGTGCCAGTAGTATAATCGGGGAGCTTGGCTACACCTTC
. TRBJ2-7 TRBV5-4 . CASSLVPAYGRHEQYF TGTGCCAGCAGCTTGGTCCCGGCCTACGGGAGACACGAGCAGTACTTC
. TRBJ1-5 TRBV19 . CASSAPREGSNQPQHF TGTGCCAGTAGTGCCCCCAGGGAAGGGAGCAATCAGCCCCAGCATTTT
. TRBJ1-6 TRBV5-1 . CASSLRQIDSPLHF TGCGCCAGCAGCTTACGACAGATTGATTCACCCCTCCACTTT
. TRBJ2-2 TRBV2 . CASHRDGYTGELFF TGTGCCAGCCATAGGGACGGCTACACCGGGGAGCTGTTTTTT
. TRBJ1-3 TRBV30 . CAWSRRRDSGNTIYF TGTGCCTGGTCCCGCCGCAGGGACTCTGGAAACACCATATATTTT
. TRBJ2-2 TRBV5-6 . CASSPPWGDTGELFF TGTGCCAGCAGCCCTCCGTGGGGGGACACCGGGGAGCTGTTTTTT
. TRBJ1-1 TRBV9 TRBD1 CASSPHPLGQDGTEAFF TGTGCCAGCAGCCCGCACCCTCTGGGACAGGATGGTACTGAAGCTTTCTTT
once TRBJ2-3 TRBV4-1 . CASSQFFSGASTDTQYF TGCGCCAGCAGCCAATTTTTTAGCGGCGCTAGCACAGATACGCAGTATTTT
. TRBJ2-7 TRBV11-3 TRBD1 CASGQGQGWLEQYF TGTGCCAGCGGTCAGGGACAGGGGTGGTTAGAGCAGTACTTC
. TRBJ2-7 TRBV10-3 . CATSRGGDEQYF TGTGCCACCTCAAGGGGGGGGGACGAGCAGTACTTC
. TRBJ1-1 TRBV2 . CASISSRQSAAFF TGTGCCAGCATTAGCAGTAGACAGTCGGCAGCTTTCTTT
. TRBJ2-3 TRBV4-3 . CASSQERDLLTDTQYF TGCGCCAGCAGCCAAGAACGGGACCTCCTCACAGATACGCAGTATTTT
. TRBJ1-1 TRBV9 TRBD1 CASSVAQTGGTEAFF TGTGCCAGCAGCGTAGCCCAAACAGGGGGCACTGAAGCTTTCTTT